This section outlines one T cell receptor beta chain sequence together with its context. Compared with germline, one end of the junction differs, possibly owing to a read error. Genomic DNA served as the source from which two-round multiplex PCR generated TCR beta CDR3 amplicons. Each TRBV and TRBJ gene had its own primer in the first PCR round. TCRdb passed the multiplex PCR reads through MiXCR, listing each CDR3 protein once. The sample shows more than 30,000 distinct CDR3 sequences, around two fifths of them seen only once. This specimen belongs to a study of prognosis after radiotherapy for stage I lung cancer. CDR1 and CDR2 (germline): MNHNS, SASEGT. The CDR3 is 13 residues long.

The rearrangement links TRBV6-1 to TRBJ2-1; D remains unclear. This receptor was taken from a donor over 45 with non-small cell lung cancer. The sample here was PBMCs, taken before or after stereotactic body radiation therapy (not recorded which). The CDR3 nucleotides read TGTGTCAGCAGTCGCACGGATGGGGATGAGCAGTTCTTC. Amino acid sequence: CVSSRTDGDEQFF.